This entry is about one T cell receptor (beta chain). It has no known antigen specificity. No much larger clonotype is one base removed from it; base qualities were not supplied. The CDR3 runs 15 amino acids, cysteine and phenylalanine included. The kept DNA is CDR3 alone, 45 bases in frame from the first base. The germline V gene provides CDR1 MRHNA and CDR2 SNTAGT. Relative to germline, V is missing 2 bases and J is missing 3 bases, with 4 bases of the junction outside any gene match. The data were taken from a study of T cells in Graves' hyperthyroidism and ophthalmopathy (dated by TCRdb to the late 2010s). Background on the whole study: Peripheral blood samples were taken at initial diagnosis, before any treatment was given. Prospective prediction of ophthalmopathy was tested in an independent validation cohort consisting of some 20 hyperthyroidism patients and 17 patients who later progressed to ophthalmopathy. Thyroid tissue and blood T-cell repertoires from over 5 Graves' hyperthyroidism patients were also compared in the study. After blood sampling, hyperthyroidism patients were treated with methimazole at a starting dose of 30 mg daily, and ophthalmopathy patients were treated with high-dose intravenous methylprednisolone. The 95 to 100 discovery patients were divided at random into training and test sets in a 7:3 ratio. A discovery cohort of about a hundred patients, about 43 with Graves' ophthalmopathy and 55 to 60 with stable Graves' hyperthyroidism, was used to find distinguishing TCR V-J signatures. TCR Vbeta CDR3 sequencing of roughly 140 peripheral blood samples (more than 40 ophthalmopathy, about 74 hyperthyroidism and approximately 17 progressor patients) is reported in the paper.

TCR beta CDR3 regions were amplified from RNA transcripts. The TCR CDR3 was subjected to a first round of RT-PCR using the HTBI primer set and the Qiagen OneStep RT-PCR kit. Libraries were constructed in a second round of multiplex PCR, after which size selection and purification were performed. Sequencing of the libraries was done on an Illumina HiSeq2000 using paired-end 100 bp reads. The paper's data handling went like this. SOAPnuke was used to process the raw data, with reads discarded if the reads contained adapters or uncalled bases, had a mean Phred below 15, or lacked an exact constant-primer or identifier match. COPE v1.2.5 was used to merge high-quality paired reads, and clonotypes were defined as unique nucleotide sequences. MiTCR v1.1 was used to align clonotypes to the IMGT TRBV, TRBD and TRBJ reference segments. The analysis was restricted to V-J combinations with a frequency above 0.0001, which together covered 99% to 99.2% of the repertoires. A TCS score was defined as the ratio between F50 (clonal expansion) and ExV (chaos), using BLOSUM62-based TCRdist between CDR3 peptides within each V-J. Welch's t-statistics and random forest reduced around 550 V-J features to 13, which were used in a naive Bayes classifier (R e1071). The public sequencing data were trimmed at Q25 with fastp and processed into clonotypes with MiXCR by TCRdb, which kept only in-frame beta chains. Every CDR3 protein is listed once, alongside the most common genes and DNA of its rows. TCRdb's processing, not the authors' own work, is the source of the V and J calls. This sample comprises 600,000 to 900,000 distinct CDR3 sequences, about 17% of them detected only once. The top ten clones comprise 8.4% of the sample.

Graves' hyperthyroidism was defined as stable when no progression to ophthalmopathy occurred over 18 months of follow-up. The hyperthyroidism patients were between 18 and 65 years old and newly diagnosed, with a disease duration of less than 2 months. Any patient with an uncontrolled infection, another autoimmune disease, pregnancy or lactation was excluded. Diagnoses relied on clinical symptoms, serum thyroxine and TRAb, thyroid ultrasound and orbital computed tomography. Ficoll-Paque density gradient centrifugation was used to isolate PBMCs from 10 ml of fresh peripheral blood. Total RNA was extracted using Trizol reagent, and RNA quality was assessed on an Agilent 2100 Bioanalyzer. The study at large found these results: Sample size was not statistically predetermined, and investigators were not blinded to group allocation. A model built on a 13 V-J signature distinguished ophthalmopathy from stable hyperthyroidism, reaching 87.88% sensitivity and approximately 83% specificity in cross-validation and 80%/75% in testing. During validation, the model predicted progression to ophthalmopathy a median of about 5.9 months ahead of onset, with just under 71% sensitivity and about 75% specificity. Most expanded thyroid clonotypes (frequency above 0.001) were also detected in blood, a finding suggesting that blood repertoires may reflect thyroid immune responses.

Sequences were obtained from blood. The TCR sequence derives from a man younger than 35 with Graves' hyperthyroidism. This receptor chain uses TRBV6-4 and TRBJ2-3, with 8 junctional bases fitting TRBD1. The DNA sequence is as follows: TGTGCCAGCAGTGACGGAGGACAGGGAACAGATACGCAGTATTTT. The translation is CASSDGGQGTDTQYF.